This TCR beta chain appears in the sequencing data of a study of cytomegalovirus exposure and HLA in healthy donors. As for the study in general: About 180 million T cells yielded 117 million unique TCR beta sequences in earlier analysis. As released early, the data held around 80 million unique TCRs from HLA-typed donors.

A note on this clone: Its antigen is unknown.

PCR primers comprised 60 Vbeta and 13 Jbeta primers. The repertoire was sequenced with immunoSEQ multiplex PCR; TCRdb's copy has only in-frame clones and lacks some. The sample shows over 100,000 clones, roughly 85% of them seen only once. In germline, CDR1 is MNHEY, CDR2 SMNVEV (reference sequence). CDR3 length: 14 residues. The ends were cut back, 4 bases at V and 5 bases at J, with 15 bases in the middle. Whole-study findings and limits: In vitro data verified three CMV-associated chains as specific for CMV antigens. A missense DCLRE1C variant was associated with V- and J-gene trimming of TCR beta chains in a later analysis, and an independent cohort replicated the association.

This TCR derives from a man aged 30 to 45 in good health and CMV-seropositive. The sequenced sample was PBMCs. The genes are TRBV27 and TRBJ2-7; D is perhaps TRBD1 (7 bases). This CDR3 reads CASSSQGGMDEQYF. The DNA of the CDR3 is TGTGCCAGCAGTTCCCAGGGGGGCATGGACGAGCAGTACTTC.